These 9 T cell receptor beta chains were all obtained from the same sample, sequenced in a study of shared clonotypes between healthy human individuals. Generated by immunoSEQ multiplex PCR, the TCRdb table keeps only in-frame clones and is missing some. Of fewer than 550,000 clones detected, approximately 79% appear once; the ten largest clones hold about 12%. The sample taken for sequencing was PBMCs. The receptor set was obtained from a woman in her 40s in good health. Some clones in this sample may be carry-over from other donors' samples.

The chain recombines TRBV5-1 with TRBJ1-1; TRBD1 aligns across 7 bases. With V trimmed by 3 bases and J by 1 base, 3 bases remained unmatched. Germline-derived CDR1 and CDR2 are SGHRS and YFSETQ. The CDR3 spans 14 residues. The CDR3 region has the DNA TGCGCCAGCAGCTCCTCAGGGGGGAACACTGAAGCTTTCTTT. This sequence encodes CASSSSGGNTEAFF.

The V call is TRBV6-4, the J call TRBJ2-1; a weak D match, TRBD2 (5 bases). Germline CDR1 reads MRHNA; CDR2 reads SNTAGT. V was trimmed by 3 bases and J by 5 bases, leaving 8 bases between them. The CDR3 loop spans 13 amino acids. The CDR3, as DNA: TGTGCCAGCAGTGAGAGCGGTAACAATGAGCAGTTCTTC. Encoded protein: CASSESGNNEQFF.

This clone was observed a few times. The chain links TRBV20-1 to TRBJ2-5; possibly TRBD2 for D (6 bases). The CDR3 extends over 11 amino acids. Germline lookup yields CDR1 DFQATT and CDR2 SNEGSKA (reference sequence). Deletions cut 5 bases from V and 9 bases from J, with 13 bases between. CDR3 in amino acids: CSAPPWEAQYF. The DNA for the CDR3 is TGCAGTGCTCCCCCATGGGAGGCCCAGTACTTC.

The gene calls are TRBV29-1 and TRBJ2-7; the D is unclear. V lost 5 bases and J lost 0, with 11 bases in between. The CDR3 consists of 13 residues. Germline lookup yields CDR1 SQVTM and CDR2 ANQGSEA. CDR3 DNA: TGCAGCGTTTTGGGTAGGCTCTCCTACGAGCAGTACTTC. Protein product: CSVLGRLSYEQYF.

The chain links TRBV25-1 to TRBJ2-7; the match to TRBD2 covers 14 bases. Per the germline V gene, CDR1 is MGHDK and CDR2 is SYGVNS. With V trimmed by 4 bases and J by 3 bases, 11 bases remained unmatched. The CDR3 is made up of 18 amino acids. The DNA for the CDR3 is TGTGCCAGCAGTGGACACAGCCGGACTAGCGGGAGGCGCTACGAGCAGTACTTC. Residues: CASSGHSRTSGRRYEQYF.

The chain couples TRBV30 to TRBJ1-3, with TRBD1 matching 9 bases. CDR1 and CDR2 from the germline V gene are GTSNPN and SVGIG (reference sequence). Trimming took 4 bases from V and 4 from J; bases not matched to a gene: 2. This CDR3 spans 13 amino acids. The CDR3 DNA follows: TGTGCCTGGAACAGGGGGCGAGGAAACACCATATATTTT. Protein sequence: CAWNRGRGNTIYF.

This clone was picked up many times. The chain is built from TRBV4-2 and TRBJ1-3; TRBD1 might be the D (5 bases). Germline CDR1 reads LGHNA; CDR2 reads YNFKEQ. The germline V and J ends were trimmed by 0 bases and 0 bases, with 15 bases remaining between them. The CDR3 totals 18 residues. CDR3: CASSQDARDGNSGNTIYF. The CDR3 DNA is TGTGCCAGCAGCCAAGATGCCCGGGACGGAAACTCTGGAAACACCATATATTTT.

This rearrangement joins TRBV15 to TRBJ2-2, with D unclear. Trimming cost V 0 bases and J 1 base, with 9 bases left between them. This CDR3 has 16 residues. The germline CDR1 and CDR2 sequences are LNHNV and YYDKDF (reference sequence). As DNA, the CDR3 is TGTGCCACCAGCAGAGATCAGGCTCGGAACACCGGGGAGCTGTTTTTT. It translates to CATSRDQARNTGELFF.

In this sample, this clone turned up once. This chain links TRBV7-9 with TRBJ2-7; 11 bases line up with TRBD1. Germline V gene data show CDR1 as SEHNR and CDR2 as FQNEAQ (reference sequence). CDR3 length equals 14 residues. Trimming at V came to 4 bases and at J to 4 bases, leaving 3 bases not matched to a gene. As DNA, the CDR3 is TGTGCCAGCAGCTGGACAGGGGGCGAGTACGAGCAGTACTTC. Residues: CASSWTGGEYEQYF.